These T cell receptor beta chains were read from a single sample in a study of early T cells in non-severe SARS-CoV-2 infection. TCRdb re-called the 5' RACE reads with MiXCR, one entry per CDR3 protein. This table has roughly 56,000 distinct CDR3 sequences, about 10% appearing once. The specimen sequenced was whole blood. The receptors come from an adult who was a healthcare worker with PCR-confirmed SARS-CoV-2 infection or an uninfected control (not recorded which). Each CDR3 is given with its conserved first and last residue. The D gene is left open where the match is weak. Rows may omit the clone size; those that give it use once, few, many or a size class.

abundance: .; v_gene: TRBV7-9; j_gene: TRBJ2-5; d_gene: .; CDR3aa: CASSLDRGTKETQYF; CDR3nt: TGTGCCAGCAGCTTAGATAGGGGGACGAAAGAGACCCAGTACTTC
abundance: .; v_gene: TRBV6-6; j_gene: TRBJ2-3; d_gene: .; CDR3aa: CASSYPTDTDTQYF; CDR3nt: TGTGCCAGCAGTTACCCGACGGACACAGATACGCAGTATTTT
abundance: few; v_gene: TRBV20-1; j_gene: TRBJ2-7; d_gene: TRBD2; CDR3aa: CSASRPLAGIYEQYF; CDR3nt: TGCAGTGCCTCACGCCCACTAGCGGGAATCTACGAGCAGTACTTC
abundance: many; v_gene: TRBV7-3; j_gene: TRBJ2-7; d_gene: .; CDR3aa: CASSLGGRVPYEQYF; CDR3nt: TGTGCCAGCAGCTTAGGCGGGCGCGTCCCCTACGAGCAGTACTTC
abundance: .; v_gene: TRBV5-1; j_gene: TRBJ2-6; d_gene: .; CDR3aa: CASSHNSGANVLTF; CDR3nt: TGCGCCAGCAGCCACAATTCTGGGGCCAACGTCCTGACTTTC
abundance: .; v_gene: TRBV2; j_gene: TRBJ1-6; d_gene: .; CDR3aa: CASSFSGTESSYNSPLHF; CDR3nt: TGTGCCAGCAGCTTCTCCGGGACTGAGAGCTCCTATAATTCACCCCTCCACTTT
abundance: few; v_gene: TRBV18; j_gene: TRBJ1-6; d_gene: .; CDR3aa: CASSPSYDSPLHF; CDR3nt: TGTGCCAGCTCACCAAGCTATGATTCACCCCTCCACTTT
abundance: many; v_gene: TRBV5-1; j_gene: TRBJ1-1; d_gene: TRBD1; CDR3aa: CASSFAGGAGTEAFF; CDR3nt: TGCGCCAGCAGCTTTGCAGGGGGCGCGGGCACTGAAGCTTTCTTT
abundance: few; v_gene: TRBV18; j_gene: TRBJ1-5; d_gene: TRBD1; CDR3aa: CASGQGTGYQPQHF; CDR3nt: TGTGCCAGCGGCCAGGGGACAGGTTATCAGCCCCAGCATTTT
abundance: few; v_gene: TRBV6-1; j_gene: TRBJ2-7; d_gene: TRBD1; CDR3aa: CASKPGGPYEQYF; CDR3nt: TGTGCCAGCAAACCAGGGGGCCCTTACGAGCAGTACTTC
abundance: many; v_gene: TRBV6-6; j_gene: TRBJ1-6; d_gene: .; CDR3aa: CASSSHRTGRNSPLHF; CDR3nt: TGTGCCAGCAGTTCGCACAGGACGGGAAGGAATTCACCCCTCCACTTT
abundance: many; v_gene: TRBV7-8; j_gene: TRBJ1-6; d_gene: .; CDR3aa: CASSLERGSPLHF; CDR3nt: TGTGCCAGCAGCTTAGAGCGTGGGTCACCCCTCCACTTT
abundance: .; v_gene: TRBV12-5; j_gene: TRBJ2-3; d_gene: TRBD2; CDR3aa: CASGLVLAGVDTQYF; CDR3nt: TGTGCTAGTGGTTTGGTCCTAGCGGGAGTAGATACGCAGTATTTT
abundance: few; v_gene: TRBV2; j_gene: TRBJ2-3; d_gene: .; CDR3aa: CASSIQRLAVTQYF; CDR3nt: TGTGCCAGCAGTATCCAGCGCCTCGCGGTTACGCAGTATTTT
abundance: .; v_gene: TRBV10-3; j_gene: TRBJ1-2; d_gene: TRBD1; CDR3aa: CAISEQGADGYTF; CDR3nt: TGTGCCATCAGTGAGCAGGGGGCGGATGGCTACACCTTC
abundance: once; v_gene: TRBV7-2; j_gene: TRBJ2-4; d_gene: .; CDR3aa: CASSLRDSQNIQYF; CDR3nt: TGTGCCAGCAGCTTAAGAGACTCCCAAAACATTCAGTACTTC
abundance: many; v_gene: TRBV29-1; j_gene: TRBJ2-4; d_gene: .; CDR3aa: CSVEEVSKNIQYF; CDR3nt: TGCAGCGTTGAGGAAGTGAGCAAAAACATTCAGTACTTC
abundance: few; v_gene: TRBV7-2; j_gene: TRBJ2-3; d_gene: TRBD2; CDR3aa: CASSLESGSLTDTQYF; CDR3nt: TGTGCCAGCAGCTTAGAGAGCGGGAGTCTAACAGATACGCAGTATTTT
abundance: many; v_gene: TRBV29-1; j_gene: TRBJ1-1; d_gene: TRBD1; CDR3aa: CSVEVGGQGPGEAFF; CDR3nt: TGCAGCGTTGAAGTGGGGGGACAGGGGCCCGGTGAAGCTTTCTTT
abundance: few; v_gene: TRBV7-6; j_gene: TRBJ2-3; d_gene: TRBD2; CDR3aa: CASSASGSGGTQYF; CDR3nt: TGTGCCAGCAGCGCTAGCGGGAGTGGGGGTACGCAGTATTTT
abundance: .; v_gene: TRBV10-3; j_gene: TRBJ2-1; d_gene: .; CDR3aa: CATSPGGGFYNEQFF; CDR3nt: TGTGCCACCTCCCCTGGCGGGGGCTTCTACAATGAGCAGTTCTTC
abundance: few; v_gene: TRBV10-1; j_gene: TRBJ2-1; d_gene: .; CDR3aa: CASSAVGGEQFF; CDR3nt: TGCGCCAGCAGTGCCGTGGGGGGTGAGCAGTTCTTC
abundance: .; v_gene: TRBV14; j_gene: TRBJ2-1; d_gene: TRBD2; CDR3aa: CASSLGLAGDYNEQFF; CDR3nt: TGTGCCAGCAGCCTGGGACTAGCGGGAGATTACAATGAGCAGTTCTTC
abundance: many; v_gene: TRBV7-2; j_gene: TRBJ2-7; d_gene: .; CDR3aa: CASSGRYEQYF; CDR3nt: TGTGCCAGCAGCGGCAGATACGAGCAGTACTTC
abundance: .; v_gene: TRBV20-1; j_gene: TRBJ2-7; d_gene: TRBD2; CDR3aa: CSALAGVFPYEQYF; CDR3nt: TGCAGTGCTTTAGCGGGAGTCTTTCCCTACGAGCAGTACTTC
abundance: few; v_gene: TRBV12-3/TRBV12-4; j_gene: TRBJ1-2; d_gene: TRBD1; CDR3aa: CASTRQGALNYGYTF; CDR3nt: TGTGCCAGCACCCGTCAGGGGGCGTTGAACTATGGCTACACCTTC
abundance: .; v_gene: TRBV7-3; j_gene: TRBJ2-2; d_gene: .; CDR3aa: CASSLFSGNTGELFF; CDR3nt: TGTGCCAGCAGCTTATTTTCTGGGAACACCGGGGAGCTGTTTTTT
abundance: few; v_gene: TRBV11-3; j_gene: TRBJ2-5; d_gene: TRBD2; CDR3aa: CASSKRVSGGETQYF; CDR3nt: TGTGCCAGCAGCAAGAGGGTCAGCGGGGGAGAGACCCAGTACTTC
abundance: few; v_gene: TRBV7-9; j_gene: TRBJ2-7; d_gene: .; CDR3aa: CASSFSSSYEQYF; CDR3nt: TGTGCCAGCAGCTTCAGTAGCTCCTACGAGCAGTACTTC
abundance: .; v_gene: TRBV2; j_gene: TRBJ2-1; d_gene: TRBD2; CDR3aa: CASSGPSGSYNEQFF; CDR3nt: TGTGCCAGCAGCGGTCCTAGCGGGTCCTACAATGAGCAGTTCTTC
abundance: .; v_gene: TRBV20-1; j_gene: TRBJ2-7; d_gene: .; CDR3aa: CSASRNPPYEQYF; CDR3nt: TGCAGTGCTAGTCGGAACCCCCCCTACGAGCAGTACTTC
abundance: .; v_gene: TRBV12-3/TRBV12-4; j_gene: TRBJ1-1; d_gene: .; CDR3aa: CASTSDTPDAFF; CDR3nt: TGTGCCAGCACTTCGGACACTCCTGACGCTTTCTTT